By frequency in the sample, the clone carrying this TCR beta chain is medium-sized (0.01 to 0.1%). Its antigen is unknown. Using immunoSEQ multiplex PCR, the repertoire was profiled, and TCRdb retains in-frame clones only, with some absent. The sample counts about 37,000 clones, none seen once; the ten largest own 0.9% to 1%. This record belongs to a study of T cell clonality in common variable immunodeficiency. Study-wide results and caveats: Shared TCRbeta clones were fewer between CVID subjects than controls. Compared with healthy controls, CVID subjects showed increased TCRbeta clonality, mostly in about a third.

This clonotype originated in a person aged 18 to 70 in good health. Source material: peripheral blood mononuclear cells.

The CDR3 sequence is CASSQDPSGSRSYNEQFF. Partial CDR3 DNA: TGTGCCAGCAGCCAAGATCCTAGCGGGAGTAGGTCCTACAATGAG. The chain uses TRBV4-2 and TRBJ2-1, with TRBD2 identical over 10 bases. The sequenced fragment ends 3 residues before the CDR3 boundary, so the rest is inferred from the germline J gene. Germline CDR1 reads LGHNA; CDR2 reads YNFKEQ. This CDR3 is 18 amino acids long. V shed 0 bases and J 1 base; nucleotides not matched to a gene: 6.